The 3 T cell receptor beta chains presented below share a single source sample, sequenced in a study of identifying expanded T cells in peripheral blood. Method: immunoSEQ multiplex PCR; TCRdb's copy keeps in-frame clones and lacks some. Counted here are about 80,000 clones, about 87% occurring once; the ten biggest clones make up around 7%. Sequencing was carried out using blood. These receptor sequences come from a person aged 18 to 69 in good health.

V and J are TRBV15 and TRBJ2-1, with 7 bases that match TRBD2. The CDR3 totals 14 residues. Unmatched junction bases numbered 5, after V lost 5 bases and J lost 4 bases. CDR1 and CDR2 from the germline V gene are LNHNV and YYDKDF (reference sequence). The CDR3: CATSGQRGYNEQFF. CDR3 nucleotides: TGTGCCACCAGCGGGCAGCGGGGATACAATGAGCAGTTCTTC.

The chain employs TRBV27 and TRBJ2-5, with 11 bases lining up with TRBD1. The V gene's germline CDR1 is MNHEY and CDR2 SMNVEV (reference sequence). J was trimmed by 7 bases and V by 6 bases; bases with no gene match: 16. This CDR3 has 17 amino acids. CDR3 protein: CASSLRSGQGAIRTQYF. In DNA, the CDR3 is TGTGCCAGCAGCCTCAGGTCAGGACAGGGGGCCATCAGGACCCAGTACTTC.

This chain uses TRBV5-4 with TRBJ2-7; D is possibly TRBD1 (5 bases). The germline V gene encodes CDR1 SGHNT and CDR2 YYREEE (reference sequence). The CDR3 extends over 15 amino acids. The germline V and J ends were trimmed by 0 bases and 2 bases, with 12 bases remaining between them. The CDR3: CASSLVGAVAYEQYF. In DNA form, the CDR3 reads TGTGCCAGCAGCTTGGTAGGGGCTGTAGCCTACGAGCAGTACTTC.